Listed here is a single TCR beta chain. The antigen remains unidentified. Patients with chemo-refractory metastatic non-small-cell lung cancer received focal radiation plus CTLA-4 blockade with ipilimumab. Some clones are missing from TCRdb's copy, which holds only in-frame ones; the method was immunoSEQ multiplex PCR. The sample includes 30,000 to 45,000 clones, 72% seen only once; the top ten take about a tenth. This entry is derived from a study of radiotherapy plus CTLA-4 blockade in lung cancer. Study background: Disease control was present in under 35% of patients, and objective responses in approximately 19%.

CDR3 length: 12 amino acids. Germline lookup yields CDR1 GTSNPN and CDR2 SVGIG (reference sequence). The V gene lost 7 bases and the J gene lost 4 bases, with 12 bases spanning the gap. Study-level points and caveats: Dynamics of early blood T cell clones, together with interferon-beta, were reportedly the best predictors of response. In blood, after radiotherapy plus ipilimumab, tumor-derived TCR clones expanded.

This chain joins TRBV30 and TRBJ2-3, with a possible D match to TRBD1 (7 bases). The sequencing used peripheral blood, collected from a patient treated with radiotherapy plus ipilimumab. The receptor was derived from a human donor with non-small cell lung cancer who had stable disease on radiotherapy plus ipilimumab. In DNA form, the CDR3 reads TGTGCCTATCAGGGGGGTGCAGATACGCAGTATTTT. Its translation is CAYQGGADTQYF. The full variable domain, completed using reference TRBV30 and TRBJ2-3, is SQTIHQWPATLVQPVGSPLSLECTVEGTSNPNLYWYRQAAGRGLQLLFYSVGIGQISSEVPQNLSASRPQDRQFILSSKKLLLSDSGFYLCAYQGGADTQYFGPGTRLTVL.